This T cell receptor (beta chain) was found in a study of technical replicates of blood from a few donors. TCRdb keeps only in-frame clones here, not all; method: immunoSEQ multiplex PCR. The table includes some 73,000 clones, 90% detected once. Germline assignment: CDR1 SGHDT and CDR2 YYEEEE. The CDR3 spans 16 residues. Trimming cost V 4 bases and J 5 bases, with 20 bases left between them. Specimen: PBMCs. The rearrangement uses TRBV5-6 and TRBJ2-3; tentative D call: TRBD2 (6 bases). This receptor was identified in a human donor in good health. Some clones in this sample may be carry-over from other donors' samples. DNA of the CDR3: TGTGCCAGCAGCGTAAGCCTAGCGTCCCTGAGAGATACGCAGTATTTT. Translated, it gives CASSVSLASLRDTQYF.